The 26 T cell receptor beta chains reported below all come from one sample, sequenced in a study of CD8+ T cells in alopecia areata. RNA was isolated and reverse transcribed to cDNA, the sequencing template. Sequencing used immunoSEQ multiplex PCR; TCRdb keeps in-frame clones, though not all of them. The sample lists 100,000 to 150,000 clones; 30% to 40% were seen once. Sequencing was performed on CD4+ T cells sorted from blood. These receptors all stem from a human donor with alopecia areata.

This chain connects TRBV9 to TRBJ1-1, with no clear D. V lost 0 bases, J lost 9 bases, and 12 bases lay in between. The CDR3 runs to 13 residues. Germline CDR1 reads SGDLS; CDR2 reads YYNGEE. The CDR3 sequence: CASSVEATGQAFF. The CDR3 coding sequence is TGTGCCAGCAGCGTAGAGGCCACCGGGCAAGCTTTCTTT.

The sample holds a few counts of this clone. The chain has TRBV28 and TRBJ2-2; possible D gene TRBD2, 6 bases. The germline V gene encodes CDR1 MDHEN and CDR2 SYDVKM. With 6 bases removed from V and 4 bases from J, the gap between germline ends came to 15 bases. The CDR3 spans 15 residues. The CDR3 DNA reads as TGTGCCAGCAGCCTACTGGGACTGGTCACCGGGGAGCTGTTTTTT. It codes for CASSLLGLVTGELFF. Full variable domain (rest looked up from reference TRBV28 and TRBJ2-2): DVKVTQSSRYLVKRTGEKVFLECVQDMDHENMFWYRQDPGLGLRLIYFSYDVKMKEKGDIPEGYSVSREKKERFSLILESASTNQTSMYLCASSLLGLVTGELFFGEGSRLTVL.

The chain links TRBV29-1 to TRBJ1-2; perhaps TRBD1 as D (6 bases). Germline-derived CDR1 and CDR2 are SQVTM and ANQGSEA. CDR3 length: 12 amino acids. Trimming pared 7 bases from V and 4 bases from J, leaving 13 bases between. For the CDR3, the DNA is TGCAGCGCTGACGGGACAACCTATGGCTACACCTTC. Protein product: CSADGTTYGYTF.

The CDR3 loop is CASSDWGLYEQYF. The CDR3 bases are TGTGCCAGCAGCGACTGGGGTCTCTACGAGCAGTACTTC. This chain uses TRBV7-9 with TRBJ2-7; D remains ambiguous. This CDR3 has 13 amino acids. The V end lost 5 bases, the J end lost 3 bases, and 11 bases lay between the germline ends. The V gene's germline CDR1 is SEHNR and CDR2 FQNEAQ (reference sequence).

V and J are TRBV4-1 and TRBJ2-3; 10 nucleotides align to TRBD1. The CDR3 has 17 amino acids. The junction had 14 bases not matched to a gene; V was cut back by 5 bases and J by 6 bases. Germline-derived CDR1 and CDR2 are MGHRA and YSYEKL. The chain's CDR3 is CASSKIPGQGQGDTQYF. As DNA, the CDR3 is TGCGCCAGCAGCAAAATACCGGGACAGGGGCAGGGGGATACGCAGTATTTT.

This chain joins TRBV30 and TRBJ1-5; TRBD1 might be the D (5 bases). V lost 5 bases and J lost 8, with 10 bases in between. This CDR3 region has 11 residues. Per the germline V gene, CDR1 is GTSNPN and CDR2 is SVGIG (reference sequence). The CDR3 DNA reads as TGTGCCTGGGGCGGGGGGAAGCCCCAGCATTTT. This codes for CAWGGGKPQHF.

The chain has TRBV11-2 and TRBJ2-5; D not certain. Germline assignment: CDR1 SGHAT and CDR2 FQNNGV. The CDR3 covers 13 residues. V was cut by 2 bases and J by 3 bases, with 7 bases left in between. As DNA, the CDR3 is TGTGCCAGCAGCTTACACGGCGAAGAGACCCAGTACTTC. Translation gives CASSLHGEETQYF.

The rearrangement links TRBV5-1 to TRBJ2-1; D is undetermined. Between the trimmed V and J ends, which lost 4 bases and 1 base, there was a span of 12 bases. The CDR3 length is 15 residues. Germline V gene sequence: CDR1 SGHRS, CDR2 YFSETQ. The CDR3 loop is CASSPVAGSYNEQFF. In DNA, the CDR3 is TGCGCCAGCAGCCCCGTCGCTGGGTCCTACAATGAGCAGTTCTTC.

The chain has TRBV28 and TRBJ1-2; 9 bases are shared with TRBD1. The CDR3 spans 18 residues. Germline V gives CDR1 MDHEN, CDR2 SYDVKM. With 3 bases clipped from V and 2 bases from J, the junction kept 13 bases outside the gene matches. The CDR3, as DNA: TGTGCCAGCAGTTTTTTCTCGCTCCGGGACAGGGCCAACTATGGCTACACCTTC. Translated: CASSFFSLRDRANYGYTF.

The rearrangement joins TRBV29-1 to TRBJ2-2, with D tentatively TRBD2 (5 bases). This CDR3 is 14 amino acids long. Trimming stripped 6 bases from V and 7 bases from J, with 18 bases between. CDR1 and CDR2 (germline): SQVTM, ANQGSEA. The DNA for the CDR3 is TGCAGCGTCGGTGGGGTAGGAGAGGGCGGGGAGCTGTTTTTT. This encodes CSVGGVGEGGELFF.

The chain carries TRBV5-1 and TRBJ2-5, with 10 bases fitting TRBD1. The germline V gene has CDR1 SGHRS and CDR2 YFSETQ. V trimming: 5 bases; J trimming: 4 bases; junction bases outside the gene matches: 8. This CDR3 has 15 residues. The CDR3 nucleotides read TGCGCCAGCAGGGAAGCGGGACAGGGGACAGAGACCCAGTACTTC. Its translation is CASREAGQGTETQYF.

V usage is TRBV7-2 and J usage is TRBJ2-5, with D perhaps matching TRBD2 (6 bases). This CDR3 region has 15 residues. Germline lookup yields CDR1 SGHTA and CDR2 FQGNSA. Trimming removed 1 base at V and 5 bases at J, with 14 bases between. The CDR3 DNA reads TGTGCCAGCAGCTTAGGGCGGGGCCGCCGGGAGACCCAGTACTTC. Residues: CASSLGRGRRETQYF.

V is TRBV28 and J is TRBJ2-7; D gene ambiguous. The V gene's germline CDR1 is MDHEN and CDR2 SYDVKM. The CDR3 loop spans 14 amino acids. V was cut by 3 bases and J by 3 bases, with 12 bases left in between. The CDR3 is CASSLAELGYEQYF. CDR3 nucleotide sequence: TGTGCCAGCAGTTTGGCAGAGCTCGGCTACGAGCAGTACTTC.

The V call is TRBV4-2, the J call TRBJ1-1; D is unresolved. The CDR3 is 11 residues long. The germline CDR1 and CDR2 sequences are LGHNA and YNFKEQ. V lost 5 bases, J lost 6 bases, and 7 bases lay in between. The CDR3 region is CASSGFAEAFF. CDR3 bases: TGTGCCAGCAGCGGGTTTGCTGAAGCTTTCTTT.

The chain has TRBV7-9 and TRBJ2-2, with D perhaps matching TRBD1 (5 bases). Germline loops: CDR1 SEHNR, CDR2 FQNEAQ (reference sequence). The CDR3 spans 14 residues. Trimming stripped 3 bases from V and 4 bases from J, with 9 bases between. The CDR3 sequence: CASSFGAVTGELFF. The CDR3 nucleotides are TGTGCCAGCAGCTTTGGGGCCGTCACCGGGGAGCTGTTTTTT. The whole variable domain, filled in from reference TRBV7-9 and TRBJ2-2, reads DTGVSQNPRHKITKRGQNVTFRCDPISEHNRLYWYRQTLGQGPEFLTYFQNEAQLEKSRLLSDRFSAERPKGSFSTLEIQRTEQGDSAMYLCASSFGAVTGELFFGEGSRLTVL.

This clone was detected a few times. The chain joins TRBV29-1 to TRBJ2-1, with 8 bases matching TRBD2. Losses at the gene ends were 7 bases for V and 0 bases for J; bases not matched to a gene: 8. This CDR3 comprises 15 residues. Germline V lookup: CDR1 SQVTM, CDR2 ANQGSEA. The CDR3 region is CSDRLAFSSYNEQFF. The DNA of the CDR3 is TGCAGCGACAGACTAGCGTTTAGCTCCTACAATGAGCAGTTCTTC.

The CDR3 DNA reads TGTGCCTGGACGGTTGGCCGGGCAAATGAGCAGTTCTTC. Translating it yields CAWTVGRANEQFF. The chain couples TRBV30 to TRBJ2-1, with D unclear. In germline, CDR1 is GTSNPN, CDR2 SVGIG (reference sequence). Trimming took 4 bases from V and 7 from J, leaving 14 bases between them. This CDR3 spans 13 amino acids.

This clone has more than one count but fewer than ten. The V and J genes are TRBV7-9 and TRBJ1-1; a weak D match, TRBD1 (6 bases). The CDR3 totals 16 residues. Per germline, CDR1 SEHNR and CDR2 FQNEAQ (reference sequence). V lost 3 bases and J lost 1, with 15 bases in between. CDR3 sequence (DNA): TGTGCCAGCAGCTTCGGGGGGGCTCGGAAGAACACTGAAGCTTTCTTT. Amino acids: CASSFGGARKNTEAFF. Based on the CDR3 plus reference TRBV7-9 and TRBJ1-1, the full variable domain is DTGVSQNPRHKITKRGQNVTFRCDPISEHNRLYWYRQTLGQGPEFLTYFQNEAQLEKSRLLSDRFSAERPKGSFSTLEIQRTEQGDSAMYLCASSFGGARKNTEAFFGQGTRLTVV.

This chain uses TRBV4-1 with TRBJ1-6, with 8 positions matching TRBD1. The length of the CDR3 is 16 residues. Germline assignment: CDR1 MGHRA and CDR2 YSYEKL. V was clipped by 0 bases and J by 7 bases; unmatched bases: 5. CDR3: CASSQERDRQNSPLHF. As DNA, the CDR3 is TGCGCCAGCAGCCAAGAGCGGGACAGGCAAAATTCACCCCTCCACTTT.

The chain has TRBV7-9 and TRBJ1-5; D gene ambiguous. This CDR3 has 16 amino acids. CDR1 SEHNR and CDR2 FQNEAQ come from the germline V gene (reference sequence). The germline V and J ends were trimmed by 4 bases and 5 bases, with 18 bases remaining between them. The DNA of the CDR3 is TGTGCCAGCAGCTCCGCCTTGGCGGGAGCGGATCAGCCCCAGCATTTT. It yields the protein CASSSALAGADQPQHF.

This clone has a handful of counts. V usage is TRBV2 and J usage is TRBJ2-2; D unresolved. Germline loops: CDR1 SNHLY, CDR2 FYNNEI. V lost 7 bases and J 5 bases, leaving 11 bases between the germline ends. The CDR3 totals 13 residues. The CDR3 DNA reads as TGTGCCAGCAATTTAGCCCTGACCGGGGAGCTGTTTTTT. Translated: CASNLALTGELFF.

This chain uses TRBV28 with TRBJ1-2; no reliable D call. Trimming pared 8 bases from V and 4 bases from J, leaving 8 bases between. This CDR3 is 11 amino acids long. The germline gives CDR1 MDHEN, CDR2 SYDVKM. CDR3 residues: CASSPAYGYTF. The CDR3 DNA sequence: TGTGCCAGCTCCCCCGCCTATGGCTACACCTTC.

The count of this clone is one. The chain has TRBV15 and TRBJ2-7; either TRBD1 or TRBD2 may supply D (5 bases each). Germline-derived CDR1 and CDR2 are LNHNV and YYDKDF (reference sequence). CDR3 size: 15 residues. Trimming stripped 0 bases from V and 7 bases from J, with 16 bases between. DNA for the CDR3: TGTGCCACCAGCAGAGATACCCAGGGATCGGGGGAGCAGTACTTC. Amino acid sequence: CATSRDTQGSGEQYF. Filled out from reference TRBV15 and TRBJ2-7, the complete variable domain reads DAMVIQNPRYQVTQFGKPVTLSCSQTLNHNVMYWYQQKSSQAPKLLFHYYDKDFNNEADTPDNFQSRRPNTSFCFLDIRSPGLGDTAMYLCATSRDTQGSGEQYFGPGTRLTVT.

This rearrangement joins TRBV7-3 to TRBJ2-6, with TRBD1 matching over 7 bases. V shed 5 bases, J shed 4 bases, and the junction held 11 bases outside the gene matches. This CDR3 has 17 residues. Germline-derived CDR1 and CDR2 are SGHTA and FQGTGA. The chain's CDR3 is CASSVQGTSGGANVLTF. CDR3 sequence (DNA): TGTGCCAGCAGCGTACAGGGGACCTCGGGCGGGGCCAACGTCCTGACTTTC.

J is TRBJ2-7 and V is TRBV27; TRBD1 matches 9 bases. V shed 6 bases and J 5 bases; nucleotides not matched to a gene: 5. Per germline, CDR1 MNHEY and CDR2 SMNVEV (reference sequence). The CDR3 loop spans 13 amino acids. CDR3 nucleotides: TGTGCCAGCAGCCTGGGACAGGGAAACGAGCAGTACTTC. Its protein is CASSLGQGNEQYF.

This sequence joins TRBV5-1 and TRBJ2-2; 10 nucleotides match TRBD1. The CDR3 consists of 14 residues. V lost 4 bases to trimming and J lost 7 bases; unmatched junction nucleotides: 4. The V gene's germline CDR1 is SGHRS and CDR2 YFSETQ. This chain's CDR3 is CASSARTGGGELFF. The CDR3 nucleotides read TGCGCCAGCAGCGCCCGGACAGGGGGCGGGGAGCTGTTTTTT.